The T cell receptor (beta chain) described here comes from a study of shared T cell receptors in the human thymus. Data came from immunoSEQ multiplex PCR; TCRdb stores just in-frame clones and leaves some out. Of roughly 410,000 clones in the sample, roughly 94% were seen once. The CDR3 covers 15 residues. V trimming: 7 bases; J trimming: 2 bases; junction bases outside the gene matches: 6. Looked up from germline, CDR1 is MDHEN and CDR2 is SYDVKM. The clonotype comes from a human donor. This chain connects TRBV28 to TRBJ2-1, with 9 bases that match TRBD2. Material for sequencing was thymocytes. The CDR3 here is CASIPLAGPYNEQFF. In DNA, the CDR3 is TGTGCCAGCATCCCTCTAGCGGGACCCTACAATGAGCAGTTCTTC.